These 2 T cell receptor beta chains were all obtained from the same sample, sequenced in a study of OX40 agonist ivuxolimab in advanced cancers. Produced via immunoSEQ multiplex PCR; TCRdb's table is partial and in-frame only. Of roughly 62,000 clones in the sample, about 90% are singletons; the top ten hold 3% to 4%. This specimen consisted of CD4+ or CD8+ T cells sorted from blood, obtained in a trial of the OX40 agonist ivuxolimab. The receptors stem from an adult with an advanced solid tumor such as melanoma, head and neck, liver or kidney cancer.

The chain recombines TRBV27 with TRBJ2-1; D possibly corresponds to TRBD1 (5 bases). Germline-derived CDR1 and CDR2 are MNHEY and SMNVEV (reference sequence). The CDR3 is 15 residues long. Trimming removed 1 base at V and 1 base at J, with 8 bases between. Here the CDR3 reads CASSLWGVSYNEQFF. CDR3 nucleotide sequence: TGTGCCAGCAGTTTATGGGGCGTGTCCTACAATGAGCAGTTCTTC.

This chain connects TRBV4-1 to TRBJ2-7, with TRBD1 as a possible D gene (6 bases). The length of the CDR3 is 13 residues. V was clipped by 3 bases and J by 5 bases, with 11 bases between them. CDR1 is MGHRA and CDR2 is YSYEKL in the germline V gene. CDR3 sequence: CASSQGANHEQYF. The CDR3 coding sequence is TGCGCCAGCAGCCAGGGGGCAAACCACGAGCAGTACTTC.